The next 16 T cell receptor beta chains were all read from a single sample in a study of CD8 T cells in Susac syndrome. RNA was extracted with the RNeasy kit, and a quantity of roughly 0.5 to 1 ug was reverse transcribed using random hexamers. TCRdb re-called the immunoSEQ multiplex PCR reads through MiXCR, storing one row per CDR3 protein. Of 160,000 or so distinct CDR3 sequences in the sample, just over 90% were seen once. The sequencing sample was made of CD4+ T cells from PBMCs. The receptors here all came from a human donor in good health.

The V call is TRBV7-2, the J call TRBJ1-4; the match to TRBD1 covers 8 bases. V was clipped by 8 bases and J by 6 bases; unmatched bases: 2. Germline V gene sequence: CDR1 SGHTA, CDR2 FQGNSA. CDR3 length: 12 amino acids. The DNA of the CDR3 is TGTGCCAGCGGACAGGGTTATGAAAAACTGTTTTTT. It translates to CASGQGYEKLFF.

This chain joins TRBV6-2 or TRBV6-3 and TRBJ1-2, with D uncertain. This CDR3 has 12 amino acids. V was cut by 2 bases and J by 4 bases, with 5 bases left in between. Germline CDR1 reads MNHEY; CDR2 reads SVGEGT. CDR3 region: CASSYAAYGYTF. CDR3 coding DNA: TGTGCCAGCAGTTACGCGGCCTATGGCTACACCTTC.

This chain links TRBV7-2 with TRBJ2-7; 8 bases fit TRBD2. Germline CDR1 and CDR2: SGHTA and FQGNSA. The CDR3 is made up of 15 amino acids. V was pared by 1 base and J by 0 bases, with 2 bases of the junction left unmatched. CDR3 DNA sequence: TGTGCCAGCAGCTTAGGGCGGGGGGTCTCCTACGAGCAGTACTTC. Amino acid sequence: CASSLGRGVSYEQYF.

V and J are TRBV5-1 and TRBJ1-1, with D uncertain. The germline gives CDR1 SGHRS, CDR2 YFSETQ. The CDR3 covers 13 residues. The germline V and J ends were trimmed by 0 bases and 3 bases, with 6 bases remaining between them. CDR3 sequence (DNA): TGCGCCAGCAGCTTGGCCCGGGACACTGAAGCTTTCTTT. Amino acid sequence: CASSLARDTEAFF.

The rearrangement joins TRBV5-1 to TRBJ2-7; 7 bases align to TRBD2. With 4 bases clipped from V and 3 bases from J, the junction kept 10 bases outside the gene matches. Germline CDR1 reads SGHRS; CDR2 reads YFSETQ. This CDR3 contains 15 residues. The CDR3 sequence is CASSPSGLAVYEQYF. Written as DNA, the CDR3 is TGCGCCAGCAGCCCCAGCGGGCTAGCGGTCTACGAGCAGTACTTC.

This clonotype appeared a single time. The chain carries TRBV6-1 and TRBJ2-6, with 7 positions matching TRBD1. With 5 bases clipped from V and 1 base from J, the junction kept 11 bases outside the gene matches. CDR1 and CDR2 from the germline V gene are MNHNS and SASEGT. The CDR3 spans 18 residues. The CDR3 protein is CASSKRDSLLSGANVLTF. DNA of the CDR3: TGTGCCAGCAGTAAGAGGGACAGCTTACTTTCTGGGGCCAACGTCCTGACTTTC.

CDR3 protein: CAISVRTGTSYEQYF. CDR3 nucleotides: TGTGCCATCAGTGTAAGGACAGGAACCTCCTACGAGCAGTACTTC. This rearrangement joins TRBV10-3 to TRBJ2-7; 7 nucleotides agree with TRBD1. This CDR3 is 15 amino acids long. The J segment lost 0 bases and the V segment lost 4 bases, leaving 6 bases of the junction unmatched. Germline V lookup: CDR1 ENHRY, CDR2 SYGVKD.

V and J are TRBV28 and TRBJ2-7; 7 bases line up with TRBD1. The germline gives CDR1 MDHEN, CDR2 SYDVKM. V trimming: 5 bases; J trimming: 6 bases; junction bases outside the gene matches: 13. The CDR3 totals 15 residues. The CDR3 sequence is CASSLGATGSGEQYF. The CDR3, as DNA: TGTGCCAGCAGTCTGGGGGCGACAGGGAGCGGCGAGCAGTACTTC.

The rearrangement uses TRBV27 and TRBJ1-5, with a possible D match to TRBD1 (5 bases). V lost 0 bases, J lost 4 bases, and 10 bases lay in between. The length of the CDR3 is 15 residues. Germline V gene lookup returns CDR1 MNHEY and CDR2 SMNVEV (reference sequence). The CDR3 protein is CASSLSSSGNQPQHF. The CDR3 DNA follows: TGTGCCAGCAGTTTATCGTCATCAGGGAATCAGCCCCAGCATTTT.

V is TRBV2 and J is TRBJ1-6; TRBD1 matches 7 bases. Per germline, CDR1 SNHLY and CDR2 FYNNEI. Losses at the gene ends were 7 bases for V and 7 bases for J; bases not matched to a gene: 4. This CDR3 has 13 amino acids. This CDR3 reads CASTGQQNSPLHF. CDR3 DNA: TGTGCCAGCACGGGACAGCAAAATTCACCCCTCCACTTT.

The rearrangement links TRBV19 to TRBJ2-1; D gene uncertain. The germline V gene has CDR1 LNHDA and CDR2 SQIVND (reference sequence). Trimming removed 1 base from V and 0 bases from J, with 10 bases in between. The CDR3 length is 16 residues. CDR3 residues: CASSIGLGSSYNEQFF. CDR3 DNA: TGTGCCAGTAGTATAGGTTTGGGCAGCTCCTACAATGAGCAGTTCTTC.

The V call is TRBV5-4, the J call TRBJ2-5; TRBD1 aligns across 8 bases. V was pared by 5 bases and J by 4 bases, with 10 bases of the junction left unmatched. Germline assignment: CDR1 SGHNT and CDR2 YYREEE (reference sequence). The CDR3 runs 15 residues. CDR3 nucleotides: TGTGCCAGCAGATCGGACAGGGCCGGAAGAGAGACCCAGTACTTC. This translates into CASRSDRAGRETQYF.

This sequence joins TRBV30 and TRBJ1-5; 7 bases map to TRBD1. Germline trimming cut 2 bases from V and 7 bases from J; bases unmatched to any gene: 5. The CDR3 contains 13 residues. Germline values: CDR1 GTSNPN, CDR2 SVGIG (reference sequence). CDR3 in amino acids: CAWSLQGVQPQHF. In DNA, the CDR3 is TGTGCCTGGAGTCTGCAGGGGGTCCAGCCCCAGCATTTT.

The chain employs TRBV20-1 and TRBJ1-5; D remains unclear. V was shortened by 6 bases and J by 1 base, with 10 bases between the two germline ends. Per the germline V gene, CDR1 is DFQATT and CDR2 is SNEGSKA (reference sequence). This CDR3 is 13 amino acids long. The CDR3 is CSAPQSSNQPQHF. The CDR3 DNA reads TGCAGTGCCCCGCAGTCGAGCAATCAGCCCCAGCATTTT.

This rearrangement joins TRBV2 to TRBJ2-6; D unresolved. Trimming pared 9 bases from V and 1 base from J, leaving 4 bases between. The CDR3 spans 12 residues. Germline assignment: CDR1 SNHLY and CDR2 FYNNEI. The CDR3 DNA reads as TGTGCCAGGGGGTCTGGGGCCAACGTCCTGACTTTC. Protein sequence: CARGSGANVLTF.

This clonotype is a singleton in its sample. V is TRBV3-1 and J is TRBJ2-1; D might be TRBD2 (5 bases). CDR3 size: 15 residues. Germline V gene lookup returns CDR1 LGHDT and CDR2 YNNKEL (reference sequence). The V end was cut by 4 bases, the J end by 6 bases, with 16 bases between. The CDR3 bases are TGTGCCAGCAGCCCCCGGGGTAGCTGGGGCAATGAGCAGTTCTTC. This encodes CASSPRGSWGNEQFF.